The 25 T cell receptor beta chains given below trace back to one sample, sequenced in a study of T-cell reconstitution after alpha-beta-depleted transplantation in children. Preparation of the TCRbeta library was carried out with unique molecular identifiers. Via MiXCR, TCRdb re-called the PCR reads, giving one row per CDR3 protein. There are around 600,000 distinct CDR3 sequences in the sample; about 15% occur only once, and approximately 1% lies in the top ten. The sequencing here drew on PBMCs from the stem cell graft donor, taken from the stem cell graft. These receptors were taken from a human donor who donated a stem cell graft to a child with acute myeloid leukemia.

Ten or more counts support this clonotype. The V and J genes are TRBV12-3 or TRBV12-4 and TRBJ2-5, with TRBD1 identical over 10 bases. With V trimmed by 5 bases and J by 5 bases, 11 bases remained unmatched. The CDR3 is made up of 16 amino acids. The CDR3 reads CASSSYGTGVKETQYF. The CDR3 DNA reads as TGTGCCAGCAGTAGCTATGGGACAGGGGTTAAGGAGACCCAGTACTTC.

The rearrangement links TRBV9 to TRBJ2-7, with 9 nucleotides matching TRBD1. The CDR3 runs to 16 residues. Looked up from germline, CDR1 is SGDLS and CDR2 is YYNGEE. V shed 4 bases and J 2 bases; nucleotides not matched to a gene: 10. CDR3 nucleotide sequence: TGTGCCAGCAGCCCTTCCCCCGGGACAGGGACCTACGAGCAGTACTTC. Protein: CASSPSPGTGTYEQYF.

The chain couples TRBV5-1 to TRBJ1-2; D is perhaps TRBD1 (5 bases). The CDR3 covers 15 residues. Trimming left V 3 bases short and J 2 bases short, with 14 bases between. CDR1 and CDR2 (germline): SGHRS, YFSETQ. DNA for the CDR3: TGCGCCAGCAGCTCCCTCACCCCAGGGAACTATGGCTACACCTTC. This translates into CASSSLTPGNYGYTF.

This clonotype was counted between two and nine times. CDR3 in DNA: TGTGCCAGCAGTTATGGGGGGGACTACAATGAGCAGTTCTTC. This gives the protein CASSYGGDYNEQFF. The chain employs TRBV6-5 and TRBJ2-1; 7 nucleotides line up with TRBD2. CDR1 is MNHEY and CDR2 is SVGAGI in the germline V gene. J was trimmed by 3 bases and V by 3 bases; bases with no gene match: 2. The CDR3 length is 14 residues.

The table lists this clonotype with many counts. The chain employs TRBV20-1 and TRBJ2-1, with D perhaps matching TRBD1 (5 bases). This CDR3 is built from 16 residues. The V end lost 0 bases, the J end lost 7 bases, and 19 bases lay between the germline ends. Germline loops: CDR1 DFQATT, CDR2 SNEGSKA (reference sequence). The CDR3 sequence is CSAREDAGSGFNEQFF. The CDR3 region has the DNA TGCAGTGCTAGAGAAGACGCAGGGTCTGGGTTTAATGAGCAGTTCTTC.

Ten or more counts support this clonotype. The chain employs TRBV4-2 and TRBJ1-1; maybe TRBD1 (5 bases). V lost 4 bases, J lost 0 bases, and 15 bases lay in between. This CDR3 is built from 16 residues. Germline CDR1 reads LGHNA; CDR2 reads YNFKEQ. The CDR3 is CASSPRPQGLNTEAFF. Here the CDR3 DNA reads TGTGCCAGCAGCCCCCGGCCCCAGGGCTTGAACACTGAAGCTTTCTTT.

The chain links TRBV20-1 to TRBJ1-4, with D perhaps matching TRBD1 (6 bases). The CDR3 is 13 residues long. With 6 bases removed from V and 4 bases from J, the gap between germline ends came to 12 bases. Germline CDR1 reads DFQATT; CDR2 reads SNEGSKA (reference sequence). Here the CDR3 DNA reads TGCAGTGCGGAGGGACAAGATAATGAAAAACTGTTTTTT. Protein product: CSAEGQDNEKLFF.

In its sample, this clonotype was seen many times. This chain links TRBV24-1 with TRBJ2-1, with no clear D. V dropped 1 base and J dropped 8 bases, with 2 bases sitting between them. The CDR3 is 11 amino acids. CDR1 is KGHDR, CDR2 SFDVKD, per germline. The CDR3 sequence is CATSDLDEQFF. The CDR3, as DNA: TGTGCCACCAGTGATTTAGATGAGCAGTTCTTC.

In its sample, this clonotype was seen many times. The chain joins TRBV20-1 to TRBJ2-1, with D perhaps assigned TRBD1 or TRBD2 (5 bases each). Germline lookup yields CDR1 DFQATT and CDR2 SNEGSKA (reference sequence). This CDR3 is built from 15 residues. V lost 6 bases and J 9 bases, leaving 24 bases between the germline ends. The CDR3, as DNA: TGCAGTGCCCCGCTCCAAGCGGCCCCAAGGGGTGAGCAGTTCTTC. Translated: CSAPLQAAPRGEQFF.

This clonotype was counted ten times or more. The chain joins TRBV6-5 to TRBJ1-1; D not certain. The germline gives CDR1 MNHEY, CDR2 SVGAGI. This CDR3 is built from 12 residues. Trimming pared 5 bases from V and 8 bases from J, leaving 12 bases between. As DNA, the CDR3 is TGTGCCAGCAGTCTCAGTGGGAAGGAAGCTTTCTTT. This sequence encodes CASSLSGKEAFF.

This clonotype was observed a handful of times. The CDR3 region has the DNA TGCAGTGCTGGGCCGCCGTTAGACACAGATACGCAGTATTTT. This gives the protein CSAGPPLDTDTQYF. The V gene is TRBV20-1, the J gene TRBJ2-3; D unclear. The germline V gene encodes CDR1 DFQATT and CDR2 SNEGSKA (reference sequence). V was clipped by 5 bases and J by 2 bases, with 14 bases between them. The CDR3 consists of 14 residues.

The chain is built from TRBV27 and TRBJ1-1; 9 bases align to TRBD1. J was trimmed by 4 bases and V by 4 bases; bases with no gene match: 4. Germline V gives CDR1 MNHEY, CDR2 SMNVEV (reference sequence). This CDR3 is 14 amino acids long. CDR3 DNA sequence: TGTGCCAGCAGTTCCAACAGGGGGCTCACTGAAGCTTTCTTT. This codes for CASSSNRGLTEAFF.

This clonotype has a count of ten or more. V is TRBV29-1 and J is TRBJ2-1; 11 bases fit TRBD1. The CDR3 runs 17 residues. With 6 bases clipped from V and 0 bases from J, the junction kept 10 bases outside the gene matches. Germline loops: CDR1 SQVTM, CDR2 ANQGSEA. The CDR3 region is CSVPDRGQFSSYNEQFF. In DNA, the CDR3 is TGCAGCGTGCCGGACAGGGGGCAATTCAGCTCCTACAATGAGCAGTTCTTC.

The chain couples TRBV20-1 to TRBJ2-5, with a tentative D call TRBD2 (7 bases). The CDR3 consists of 15 residues. Germline CDR1 is DFQATT and CDR2 is SNEGSKA (reference sequence). Between the trimmed V and J ends, which lost 6 bases and 2 bases, there was a span of 19 bases. The CDR3 here is CSAGGAGFGQETQYF. In nucleotides, the CDR3 is TGCAGTGCAGGGGGGGCGGGGTTCGGTCAAGAGACCCAGTACTTC.

Ten or more counts support this clonotype. The chain uses TRBV20-1 and TRBJ1-2, with 10 bases lining up with TRBD1. Germline CDR1 reads DFQATT; CDR2 reads SNEGSKA (reference sequence). The CDR3 contains 14 residues. The V and J ends lost 6 bases and 4 bases, in that order; junction bases with no gene match: 8. CDR3 sequence reads: CSAPGQGRTYGYTF. The CDR3 DNA is TGCAGTGCCCCGGGACAGGGGCGGACCTATGGCTACACCTTC.

This clonotype was recorded many times. The J gene is TRBJ1-6, the V gene TRBV20-1; D remains unclear. Germline V gene sequence: CDR1 DFQATT, CDR2 SNEGSKA (reference sequence). Between the trimmed V and J ends, which lost 4 bases and 4 bases, there was a span of 8 bases. The CDR3 spans 13 residues. The CDR3 sequence is CSANAEYNSPLHF. CDR3 sequence (DNA): TGCAGTGCTAACGCGGAATATAATTCACCCCTCCACTTT.

This clonotype was picked up a small number of times. The V and J genes are TRBV20-1 and TRBJ2-2, with TRBD1 matching 9 bases. The germline CDR1 and CDR2 sequences are DFQATT and SNEGSKA (reference sequence). V was clipped by 4 bases and J by 3 bases; unmatched bases: 6. This CDR3 contains 15 residues. CDR3 in DNA: TGCAGTGCTAAACCGGGACAGGGTGACACCGGGGAGCTGTTTTTT. Protein: CSAKPGQGDTGELFF.

Only a few counts were recorded for this clonotype. The J gene is TRBJ2-2, the V gene TRBV11-3; TRBD1 agrees at 8 bases. The CDR3 extends over 19 amino acids. Germline V CDR1 and CDR2: SGHNT, YENEEA. The trim removed 1 base at V and 0 bases at J, leaving 10 bases unmatched. CDR3: CASSLGAARTGSNTGELFF. CDR3 nucleotides: TGTGCCAGCAGCTTAGGAGCTGCTAGGACAGGGTCGAACACCGGGGAGCTGTTTTTT. Drawing the rest from reference TRBV11-3 and TRBJ2-2, the complete variable domain is EAGVVQSPRYKIIEKKQPVAFWCNPISGHNTLYWYLQNLGQGPELLIRYENEEAVDDSQLPKDRFSAERLKGVDSTLKIQPAELGDSAVYLCASSLGAARTGSNTGELFFGEGSRLTVL.

The chain has TRBV4-3 and TRBJ2-1; 10 nucleotides align to TRBD2. There are 16 residues in the CDR3. With V trimmed by 3 bases and J by 6 bases, 8 bases remained unmatched. Germline assignment: CDR1 LGHNA and CDR2 YSLEER. DNA of the CDR3: TGCGCCAGCAGCCAGGAAAGCGGGGGGGCGGTCAATGAGCAGTTCTTC. It yields the protein CASSQESGGAVNEQFF.

On this clonotype: One base away lies a much larger clone, so this may be a sequencing read error. The chain is built from TRBV20-1 and TRBJ2-3; D unclear. Germline-derived CDR1 and CDR2 are DFQATT and SNEGSKA (reference sequence). The CDR3 extends over 12 amino acids. This CDR3 reads CSPERRTDTQYF. The CDR3 DNA sequence: TGCAGCCCGGAACGCCGCACAGATACGCAGTATTTT.

This clonotype was picked up a small number of times. The chain has TRBV7-2 and TRBJ1-3; the match to TRBD1 covers 8 bases. Germline-derived CDR1 and CDR2 are SGHTA and FQGNSA. Trimming took 4 bases from V and 3 from J; bases not matched to a gene: 11. CDR3 length equals 17 residues. CDR3 in DNA: TGTGCCAGCAGCTCACAAATGACCGGGACAGGTGGAAACACCATATATTTT. Amino acid sequence: CASSSQMTGTGGNTIYF. The full variable domain, completed using reference TRBV7-2 and TRBJ1-3, is GAGVSQSPSNKVTEKGKDVELRCDPISGHTALYWYRQSLGQGLEFLIYFQGNSAPDKSGLPSDRFSAERTGGSVSTLTIQRTQQEDSAVYLCASSSQMTGTGGNTIYFGEGSWLTVV.

The chain combines TRBV7-9 with TRBJ1-2; D is perhaps TRBD1 (5 bases). Trimming removed 0 bases at V and 4 bases at J, with 12 bases between. There are 15 residues in the CDR3. Per the germline V gene, CDR1 is SEHNR and CDR2 is FQNEAQ (reference sequence). CDR3 nucleotides: TGTGCCAGCAGCTTAGCGGGGGGGTATAGCTATGGCTACACCTTC. Protein product: CASSLAGGYSYGYTF.

This clonotype turned up a few times. The chain links TRBV7-3 to TRBJ2-1, with D maybe TRBD1 (6 bases). The germline V gene encodes CDR1 SGHTA and CDR2 FQGTGA. The CDR3 spans 17 residues. Trimming shortened V by 5 bases and J by 0 bases, and 17 bases separated the two germline ends. The DNA of the CDR3 is TGTGCCAGCAGCCTCTCGGGACACCAAAGCTCCTACAATGAGCAGTTCTTC. This translates into CASSLSGHQSSYNEQFF.

This clonotype was observed many times. V and J are TRBV13 and TRBJ1-4; D call uncertain. The germline V and J ends were trimmed by 0 bases and 7 bases, with 9 bases remaining between them. The CDR3 contains 14 residues. Germline CDR1 and CDR2: PRHDT and FYEKMQ (reference sequence). As DNA, the CDR3 is TGTGCCAGCAGCTTAGGCCTGTCGATTGAAAAACTGTTTTTT. It is translated as CASSLGLSIEKLFF.

This clonotype was picked up many times. V usage is TRBV20-1 and J usage is TRBJ1-5, with D possibly TRBD1 on 5 matching bases. V was shortened by 5 bases and J by 3 bases, with 11 bases between the two germline ends. Germline V gene data show CDR1 as DFQATT and CDR2 as SNEGSKA (reference sequence). This CDR3 is 13 amino acids long. The CDR3: CSAGRGPNQPQHF. The CDR3 DNA is TGCAGTGCTGGAAGGGGTCCCAATCAGCCCCAGCATTTT.